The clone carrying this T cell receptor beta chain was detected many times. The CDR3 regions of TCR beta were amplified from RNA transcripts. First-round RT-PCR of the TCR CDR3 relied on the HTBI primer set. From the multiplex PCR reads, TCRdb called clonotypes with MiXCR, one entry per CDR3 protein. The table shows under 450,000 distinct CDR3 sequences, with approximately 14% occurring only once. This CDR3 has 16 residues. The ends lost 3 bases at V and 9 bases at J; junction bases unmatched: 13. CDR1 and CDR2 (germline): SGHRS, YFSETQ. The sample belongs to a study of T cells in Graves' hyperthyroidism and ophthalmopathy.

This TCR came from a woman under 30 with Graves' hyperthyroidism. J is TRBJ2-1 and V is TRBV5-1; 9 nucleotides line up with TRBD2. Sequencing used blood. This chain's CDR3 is CASSWPSGGGASEQFF. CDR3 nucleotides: TGCGCCAGCAGCTGGCCGTCGGGCGGGGGGGCCAGTGAGCAGTTCTTC.